Given below is one T cell receptor beta chain in context. The ends lost 2 bases at V and 0 bases at J; junction bases unmatched: 3. The CDR3 totals 16 residues. The data were obtained in a study of blood T cell repertoires in COVID-19. Turning to the study itself: Researchers got acute and convalescent COVID-19 samples from the United States, Italy and Spain. PBMCs, B-cell-depleted T cells, or T cells provided the cDNA or gDNA that made up the material.

Per the authors' pipeline: Quantification of nucleated cells was approximated via reference gene primer amplification. Using immunoSEQ multiplex PCR, the repertoire was profiled, and TCRdb retains in-frame clones only, with some absent. V and J calls and clone size are as listed in that table; D and trimming were resolved from the DNA. This table holds some 250,000 clones, roughly 86% found once. Sequencing was carried out using peripheral blood. The chain joins TRBV23-1 to TRBJ2-3, with 9 positions matching TRBD1. TRBV23-1 qualifies as an ORF whose function is uncertain. This TCR was recovered from a man older than 75 with acute or convalescent COVID-19. CDR3: CASSQRDRESTDTQYF. CDR3 in DNA: TGCGCCAGCAGTCAACGGGACAGGGAAAGCACAGATACGCAGTATTTT.